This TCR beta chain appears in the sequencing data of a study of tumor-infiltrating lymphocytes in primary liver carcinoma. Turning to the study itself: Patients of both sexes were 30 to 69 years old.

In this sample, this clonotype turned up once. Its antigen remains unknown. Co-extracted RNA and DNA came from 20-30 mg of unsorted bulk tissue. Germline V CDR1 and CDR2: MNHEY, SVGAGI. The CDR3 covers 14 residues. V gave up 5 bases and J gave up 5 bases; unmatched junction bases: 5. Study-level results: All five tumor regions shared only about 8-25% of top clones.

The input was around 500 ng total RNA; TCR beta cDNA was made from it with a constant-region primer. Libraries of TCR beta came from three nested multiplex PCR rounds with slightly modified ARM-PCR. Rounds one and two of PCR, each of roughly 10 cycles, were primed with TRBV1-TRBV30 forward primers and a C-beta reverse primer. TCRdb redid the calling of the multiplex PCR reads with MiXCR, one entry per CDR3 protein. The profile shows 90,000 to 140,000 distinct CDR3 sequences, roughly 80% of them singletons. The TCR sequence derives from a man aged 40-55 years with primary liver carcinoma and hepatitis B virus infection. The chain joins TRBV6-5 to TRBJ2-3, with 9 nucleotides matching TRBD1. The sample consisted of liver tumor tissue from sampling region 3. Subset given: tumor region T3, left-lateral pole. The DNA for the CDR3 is TGTGCCAGCAGTCGGACAGGGGACATAGATACGCAGTATTTT. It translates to CASSRTGDIDTQYF.